This T cell receptor (beta chain) was observed in a study of blood T cell repertoires in COVID-19. Background on the study: Both acute and convalescent COVID-19 samples were obtained from the United States, Italy and Spain. T cells, B-cell-depleted T cells, or PBMCs supplied cDNA or gDNA.

Original data processing: Amplification with reference gene primers provided the estimates of nucleated cell counts. TCRdb keeps only in-frame clones here, not all; method: immunoSEQ multiplex PCR. Clone size and V and J calls were adopted from that table, with D and trimming inferred from the DNA. Here the sample spans more than 150,000 clones, roughly 90% being singletons. The TCR comes from a middle-aged man with acute or convalescent COVID-19. The sequenced sample was peripheral blood.

DNA of the CDR3: TGTGCCAGTAGTATTAGCGGGGGGGCCTGGGAGACCCAGTACTTC. Its protein is CASSISGGAWETQYF. This sequence joins TRBV19 and TRBJ2-5; 11 nucleotides align to TRBD2. In germline, CDR1 is LNHDA, CDR2 SQIVND (reference sequence). The CDR3 extends over 15 amino acids. Trimming removed 3 bases from V and 5 bases from J; junction bases left unmatched: 5. The whole variable domain, remainder taken from reference TRBV19 and TRBJ2-5, is DGGITQSPKYLFRKEGQNVTLSCEQNLNHDAMYWYRQDPGQGLRLIYYSQIVNDFQKGDIAEGYSVSREKKESFPLTVTSAQKNPTAFYLCASSISGGAWETQYFGPGTRLLVL.